The next 28 T cell receptor beta chains were all read from a single sample in a study of molecular identifiers for immune sequencing clone quantification. TCRdb used MiXCR to reprocess the PCR reads, holding one entry per CDR3 protein. The table records 250,000 to 350,000 distinct CDR3 sequences, about 20% of them present only once. Sequencing was carried out using naive CD8+ T cells from blood, with Jurkat cell RNA spiked in. Noted subset: FACS-sorted CD8+CD4-CCR7+CD45RA+ naive T cells. The origin of the receptors is a human donor in good health. Some libraries in this study had Jurkat cell RNA spiked in.

In this sample, this clonotype turned up many times. The CDR3 DNA is TGTGCCAGCAGCCCTAACCCGACCCTCACAGATACGCAGTATTTT. This codes for CASSPNPTLTDTQYF. This chain joins TRBV7-2 and TRBJ2-3; D unresolved. The CDR3 is 15 residues long. V dropped 5 bases and J dropped 2 bases, with 14 bases sitting between them. From germline, CDR1 is SGHTA and CDR2 FQGNSA.

The chain uses TRBV4-1 and TRBJ1-5; no clear D. V was pared by 1 base and J by 6 bases, with 13 bases between. The CDR3 contains 15 residues. Germline CDR1 reads MGHRA; CDR2 reads YSYEKL. The CDR3 nucleotides are TGCGCCAGCAGCCAAGTGTGGGGTCTTCGTCAGCCCCAGCATTTT. As protein: CASSQVWGLRQPQHF.

This clonotype was seen repeatedly, ten times or more. The CDR3, as DNA: TGTGCCAGCAGCCCCCGAGACAGGAGTAACTATGAGCAGTTCTTC. It translates to CASSPRDRSNYEQFF. The chain carries TRBV7-9 and TRBJ2-1; TRBD1 might be the D (6 bases). V was pared by 5 bases and J by 8 bases, with 19 bases between. The CDR3 is 15 residues long. Germline CDR1 SEHNR, CDR2 FQNEAQ (reference sequence).

As concerns this clonotype: Sequence at one end of the junction differs from germline and may be a read error. The DNA for the CDR3 is TGTGCCAGCAGTCTGTATCAGGGAGCCTCTGGAAGCACCATATATTTT. It encodes CASSLYQGASGSTIYF. The chain links TRBV28 to TRBJ1-3; possibly TRBD1 for D (5 bases). Germline-derived CDR1 and CDR2 are MDHEN and SYDVKM. The CDR3 is made up of 16 amino acids.

This clonotype has at least ten counts. CDR3 sequence reads: CASSPRWGRDTQYF. The CDR3, as DNA: TGTGCCAGCAGCCCTCGCTGGGGGAGAGATACGCAGTATTTT. This rearrangement joins TRBV13 to TRBJ2-3, with D possibly called TRBD1 or TRBD2 (5 bases each). The CDR3 spans 14 residues. Germline lookup yields CDR1 PRHDT and CDR2 FYEKMQ (reference sequence). V was shortened by 5 bases and J by 5 bases, with 14 bases between the two germline ends.

This clonotype appeared many times. This chain uses TRBV14 with TRBJ2-7; D not resolved. The CDR3 is made up of 11 amino acids. In germline, CDR1 is SGHDN, CDR2 FVKESK. The V end lost 6 bases, the J end lost 3 bases, and 6 bases lay between the germline ends. The chain's CDR3 is CASRDLYEQYF. Here the CDR3 DNA reads TGTGCCAGCAGGGACCTCTACGAGCAGTACTTC.

There are many counts of this clonotype. The V and J genes are TRBV12-3 or TRBV12-4 and TRBJ2-5; D assignment may be TRBD1 or TRBD2 (5 bases each). The CDR3 spans 15 residues. V was cut by 3 bases and J by 0 bases, with 11 bases left in between. For the CDR3, the DNA is TGTGCCAGCAGTTTCGGGGCGGCGGACCAAGAGACCCAGTACTTC. Protein product: CASSFGAADQETQYF.

As concerns this clonotype: Being one base from a much bigger clone, this may be a read error. The rearrangement links TRBV6-2 or TRBV6-3 to TRBJ2-7, with D uncertain. The CDR3 runs 14 residues. V lost 11 bases to trimming and J lost 2 bases, with 19 bases between them. Per germline, CDR1 MNHEY and CDR2 SVGEGT. DNA for the CDR3: TGTGCCCGCGCCGTAGACGTCTCCCCCTACGAGCAGTACTTC. Translated, it gives CARAVDVSPYEQYF.

The genes are TRBV3-1 and TRBJ1-4; the D gene is possibly TRBD1 (5 bases). CDR3 length equals 15 residues. The V end lost 3 bases, the J end lost 8 bases, and 16 bases lay between the germline ends. Germline lookup yields CDR1 LGHDT and CDR2 YNNKEL (reference sequence). CDR3 sequence reads: CASSQYGEAGEKLFF. For the CDR3, the DNA is TGTGCCAGCAGCCAGTATGGGGAGGCAGGGGAAAAACTGTTTTTT.

This clonotype was seen a single time. A read error may explain this, as a much larger clone is one base away. The V gene is TRBV7-6, the J gene TRBJ2-3; D may match TRBD1 or TRBD2 (6 bases each). Germline assignment: CDR1 SGHVS and CDR2 FNYEAQ. The CDR3 consists of 12 residues. The CDR3 sequence: CASSEQGGTQCF. CDR3 DNA sequence: TGTGCCAGCAGCGAACAGGGAGGTACGCAGTGTTTT.

Only a few counts were recorded for this clonotype. It may be a read error: a sequence one base away is much more abundant. V and J are TRBV20-1 and TRBJ2-7; 9 bases line up with TRBD2. The V gene's germline CDR1 is DFQATT and CDR2 SNEGSKA (reference sequence). The CDR3 runs to 14 residues. The trim removed 0 bases at V and 8 bases at J, leaving 8 bases unmatched. The CDR3 DNA sequence: TGCAGTGCTAGAGATTTGCGGGAGGGGTACAAGCAGTACTTC. Its translation: CSARDLREGYKQYF.

Notes on this clonotype: One junction end does not reproduce the germline sequence, and a read error may be involved. The chain uses TRBV28 and TRBJ2-7; 7 nucleotides agree with TRBD2. Germline-derived CDR1 and CDR2 are MDHEN and SYDVKM. CDR3 length: 14 amino acids. For the CDR3, the DNA is TGTGCCAGCAGCCGTCTAGCGGAAACCTACGGGCAGTACTTC. Translation gives CASSRLAETYGQYF.

This clonotype was detected only a few times. The chain joins TRBV23-1 to TRBJ2-5, with 8 positions matching TRBD2. TRBV23-1 is known as an ORF, though its function is uncertain. J lost 4 bases, V lost 4 bases, and 2 bases had no gene match. The CDR3 spans 13 residues. The CDR3 protein is CASSPGGAETQYF. The CDR3 nucleotides read TGCGCCAGCAGTCCGGGGGGGGCAGAGACCCAGTACTTC.

The sample holds many counts of this clonotype. V and J are TRBV4-1 and TRBJ2-4; 7 nucleotides agree with TRBD1. The CDR3 runs to 17 residues. Germline CDR1 and CDR2: MGHRA and YSYEKL. V gave up 4 bases and J gave up 2 bases; unmatched junction bases: 11. The CDR3 DNA reads as TGCGCCAGCAGCCCCTACGAGGGGGCCTTTACCAAAAACATTCAGTACTTC. Amino acids: CASSPYEGAFTKNIQYF.

The chain links TRBV20-1 to TRBJ2-7; TRBD1 might be the D (6 bases). Trimming took off 0 bases at V and 3 bases at J, with 18 bases between the two ends. In germline, CDR1 is DFQATT, CDR2 SNEGSKA (reference sequence). The CDR3 runs 16 residues. The CDR3 loop reads CSARDIGTYRYYEQYF. The CDR3 DNA is TGCAGTGCTAGAGATATTGGGACATATAGGTACTACGAGCAGTACTTC.

Comment on this clonotype: Just one base apart from a much larger clone, this may be a read error. The rearrangement uses TRBV4-3 and TRBJ1-4; no reliable D call. V was pared by 1 base and J by 8 bases, with 11 bases between. CDR3 length: 14 amino acids. Germline lookup yields CDR1 LGHNA and CDR2 YSLEER. The CDR3 region is CASSQALGREKLFF. The CDR3 coding sequence is TGCGCCAGCAGCCAAGCTCTGGGGAGAGAAAAACTGTTTTTT.

The sample holds a few counts of this clonotype. J is TRBJ2-5 and V is TRBV4-3; 11 nucleotides align to TRBD2. This CDR3 has 18 amino acids. V shed 0 bases, J shed 0 bases, and the junction held 6 bases outside the gene matches. Germline V gives CDR1 LGHNA, CDR2 YSLEER. The CDR3 is CASSQDWASGGHQETQYF. The CDR3 nucleotides read TGCGCCAGCAGCCAAGATTGGGCTAGCGGGGGGCACCAAGAGACCCAGTACTTC.

This clonotype was seen at least ten times. The rearrangement links TRBV12-3 or TRBV12-4 to TRBJ1-1, with no clear D. With 7 bases removed from V and 11 bases from J, the gap between germline ends came to 35 bases. The CDR3 spans 18 residues. The CDR3 region has the DNA TGTGCCAGCACTATTTCCCCCCTCTTACCGGGCCACCCCGTCGGGGCTTTCTTT. Translating gives CASTISPLLPGHPVGAFF.

The table lists this clonotype with many counts. This chain joins TRBV5-1 and TRBJ1-1, with 9 bases fitting TRBD1. Germline-derived CDR1 and CDR2 are SGHRS and YFSETQ. The CDR3 is 20 amino acids. The junction had 15 bases not matched to a gene; V was cut back by 0 bases and J by 0 bases. CDR3 region: CASSLVAPGTGIYLNTEAFF. The CDR3, as DNA: TGCGCCAGCAGCTTGGTTGCTCCCGGGACAGGGATTTACTTGAACACTGAAGCTTTCTTT.

This clonotype was recorded at least ten times. This CDR3 reads CASSLSWTGEHEQYF. Written as DNA, the CDR3 is TGTGCCAGCAGCTTGTCTTGGACAGGGGAGCACGAGCAGTACTTC. The chain links TRBV5-6 to TRBJ2-7, with TRBD1 identical over 9 bases. The CDR3 loop spans 15 amino acids. Per germline, CDR1 SGHDT and CDR2 YYEEEE. V trimming: 1 base; J trimming: 5 bases; junction bases outside the gene matches: 7.

This clonotype is a singleton in its sample. One end of the junction fails to match germline, which may point to a read error. The chain employs TRBV29-1 and TRBJ2-7, with 7 positions matching TRBD1. Germline V gives CDR1 SQVTM, CDR2 ANQGSEA. This CDR3 is built from 14 residues. The CDR3, as DNA: TGCGGCGTAGATAAGGGGACAGTGGGAAACGAGCAGTACTTC. Encoded protein: CGVDKGTVGNEQYF.

Of note for this clonotype: With a much larger clone just one base away, this may be a read error. The V call is TRBV24-1, the J call TRBJ1-1; D remains ambiguous. Between the trimmed V and J ends, which lost 2 bases and 2 bases, there was a span of 5 bases. Germline assignment: CDR1 KGHDR and CDR2 SFDVKD. The length of the CDR3 is 13 residues. CDR3 protein: CATSDWPNTEAFF. The CDR3 nucleotides are TGTGCCACCAGTGATTGGCCTAACACTGAAGCTTTCTTT.

About this clonotype: A much larger clone sits a single nucleotide away, making a read error possible. The chain couples TRBV6-2 or TRBV6-3 to TRBJ2-3; D is unclear. This CDR3 is built from 12 residues. The V and J ends lost 7 bases and 1 base respectively, with 6 bases between them. The germline V gene encodes CDR1 MNHEY and CDR2 SVGEGT. The CDR3 region is CASTDCTDTQYF. CDR3 DNA: TGTGCCAGCACCGACTGCACAGATACGCAGTATTTT.

Many counts were recorded for this clonotype. The gene calls are TRBV7-6 and TRBJ1-4; D remains ambiguous. Germline V lookup: CDR1 SGHVS, CDR2 FNYEAQ. The V and J ends lost 5 bases and 0 bases respectively, with 10 bases between them. This CDR3 has 15 amino acids. The CDR3 nucleotides are TGTGCCAGCAGCAGACGGGTTGCAACTAATGAAAAACTGTTTTTT. Translated: CASSRRVATNEKLFF.

J is TRBJ2-2 and V is TRBV7-9, with a possible D match to TRBD1 (6 bases). Germline V CDR1 and CDR2: SEHNR, FQNEAQ (reference sequence). The V gene lost 10 bases and the J gene lost 5 bases, with 11 bases spanning the gap. The CDR3 runs to 12 residues. CDR3 sequence: CANRVGTGELFF. For the CDR3, the DNA is TGTGCCAACAGGGTTGGGACCGGGGAGCTGTTTTTT.

The genes are TRBV15 and TRBJ1-5, with TRBD1 as a possible D gene (5 bases). The CDR3 totals 16 residues. Trimming removed 3 bases from V and 3 bases from J, with 15 bases in between. Germline CDR1 is LNHNV and CDR2 is YYDKDF (reference sequence). The CDR3 protein is CATSRGWQGPNQPQHF. In nucleotides, the CDR3 is TGTGCCACCAGCAGGGGATGGCAGGGACCCAATCAGCCCCAGCATTTT. The full variable domain, its missing parts supplied by reference TRBV15 and TRBJ1-5, is DAMVIQNPRYQVTQFGKPVTLSCSQTLNHNVMYWYQQKSSQAPKLLFHYYDKDFNNEADTPDNFQSRRPNTSFCFLDIRSPGLGDTAMYLCATSRGWQGPNQPQHFGDGTRLSIL.

In its sample, this clonotype was seen many times. V usage is TRBV4-3 and J usage is TRBJ2-5; unclear D gene. The CDR3 covers 15 residues. Trimming removed 4 bases from V and 1 base from J, with 13 bases in between. CDR1 and CDR2 from the germline V gene are LGHNA and YSLEER. CDR3 sequence reads: CASSPATYFQETQYF. The CDR3 nucleotides read TGCGCCAGCAGCCCAGCGACGTACTTCCAAGAGACCCAGTACTTC.

The chain carries TRBV6-2 or TRBV6-3 and TRBJ2-7; 7 nucleotides match TRBD1. Germline CDR1 is MNHEY and CDR2 is SVGEGT. V shed 0 bases, J shed 5 bases, and the junction held 4 bases outside the gene matches. The CDR3 length is 14 residues. The CDR3 sequence is CASSYSLRGNEQYF. CDR3 DNA sequence: TGTGCCAGCAGTTACTCCCTCAGGGGGAACGAGCAGTACTTC.